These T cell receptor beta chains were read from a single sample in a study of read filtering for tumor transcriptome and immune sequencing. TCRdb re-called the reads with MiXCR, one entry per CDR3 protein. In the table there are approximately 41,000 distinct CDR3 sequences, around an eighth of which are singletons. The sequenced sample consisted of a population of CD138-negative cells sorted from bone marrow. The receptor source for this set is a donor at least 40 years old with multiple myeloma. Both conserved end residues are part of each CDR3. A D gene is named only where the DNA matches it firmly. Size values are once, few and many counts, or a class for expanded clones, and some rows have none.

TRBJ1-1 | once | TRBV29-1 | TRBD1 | CSVRDSNTEAFF | TGCAGCGTTCGGGACAGCAACACTGAAGCTTTCTTT
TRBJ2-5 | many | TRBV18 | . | CASARDTQETQYF | TGTGCCAGCGCAAGGGACACCCAAGAGACCCAGTACTTC
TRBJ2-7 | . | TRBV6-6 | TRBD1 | CASSYTGGVWEQYF | TGTGCCAGCAGTTACACAGGGGGCGTTTGGGAGCAGTACTTC
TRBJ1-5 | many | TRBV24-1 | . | CATSDRAPQPQHF | TGTGCCACCAGTGACAGGGCCCCGCAGCCCCAGCATTTT
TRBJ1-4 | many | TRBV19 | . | CASRDKHGTNEKLFF | TGTGCCAGCCGGGACAAACATGGTACTAATGAAAAACTGTTTTTT
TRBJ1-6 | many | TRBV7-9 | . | CASSQAGNSPLHF | TGTGCCAGCAGTCAAGCGGGTAATTCACCCCTCCACTTT
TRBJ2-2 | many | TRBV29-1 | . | CSVVEQASTGELFF | TGCAGCGTTGTAGAGCAGGCTTCCACCGGGGAGCTGTTTTTT
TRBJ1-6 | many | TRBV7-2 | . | CASSSGRSYNSPLHF | TGTGCCAGCAGCTCGGGACGGAGCTATAATTCACCCCTCCACTTT
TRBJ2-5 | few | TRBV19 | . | CASSRQGKQETQYF | TGTGCCAGTAGTCGGCAGGGCAAACAAGAGACCCAGTACTTC
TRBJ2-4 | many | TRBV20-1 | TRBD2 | CSALLAEENIQYF | TGCAGTGCACTCCTAGCGGAAGAAAACATTCAGTACTTC
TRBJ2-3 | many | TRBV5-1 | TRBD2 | CASSGRTSGNTDTQYF | TGCGCCAGCAGCGGACGGACTAGCGGAAATACAGATACGCAGTATTTT
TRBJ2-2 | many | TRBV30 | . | CAWSVKGEVNTGELFF | TGTGCCTGGAGTGTAAAGGGGGAAGTGAACACCGGGGAGCTGTTTTTT
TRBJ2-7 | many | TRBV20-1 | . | CSASGRVAYEQYF | TGCAGTGCTAGTGGGCGGGTGGCCTACGAGCAGTACTTC
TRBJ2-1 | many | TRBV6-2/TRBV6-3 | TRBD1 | CASRNFGQGVGNEQFF | TGTGCCAGCAGAAACTTTGGACAGGGAGTGGGGAATGAGCAGTTCTTC
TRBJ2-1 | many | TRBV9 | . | CASSVEIGSEQFF | TGTGCCAGCAGCGTAGAGATCGGAAGTGAGCAGTTCTTC
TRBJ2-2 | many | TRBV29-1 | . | CSVEEGAGSSGELFF | TGCAGCGTTGAGGAGGGTGCAGGGAGTTCCGGGGAGCTGTTTTTT
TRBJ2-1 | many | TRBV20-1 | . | CSASGWDYNEQFF | TGCAGTGCTTCGGGGTGGGACTACAATGAGCAGTTCTTC
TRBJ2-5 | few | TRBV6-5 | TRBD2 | CASSYIAGQETQYF | TGTGCCAGCAGTTATATAGCGGGTCAAGAGACCCAGTACTTC
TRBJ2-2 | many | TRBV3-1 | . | CASSPRPLTGELFF | TGTGCCAGCAGCCCTCGTCCCCTCACCGGGGAGCTGTTTTTT
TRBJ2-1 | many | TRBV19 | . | CASSIYTAGTYNEQFF | TGTGCCAGTAGTATATATACCGCAGGCACGTACAATGAGCAGTTCTTC
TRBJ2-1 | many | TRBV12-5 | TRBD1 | CASGLVQGESYNEQFF | TGTGCTAGTGGTTTGGTACAGGGGGAATCCTACAATGAGCAGTTCTTC
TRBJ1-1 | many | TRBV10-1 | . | CASSESRRGDEAFF | TGCGCCAGCAGTGAGTCAAGGAGGGGGGATGAAGCTTTCTTT
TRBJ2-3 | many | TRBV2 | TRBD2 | CASRISGRGGYTDTQYF | TGTGCCAGCAGGATTAGCGGGAGAGGGGGCTACACAGATACGCAGTATTTT
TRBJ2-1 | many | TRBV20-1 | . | CSARGGNEQFF | TGCAGTGCTAGAGGGGGAAATGAGCAGTTCTTC
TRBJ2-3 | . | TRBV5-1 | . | CAGSRSRGTGTDTQYF | TGCGCCGGCAGCCGTAGCAGGGGAACTGGCACAGATACGCAGTATTTT
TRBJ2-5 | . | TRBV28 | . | CACSLFQETQYF | TGTGCCTGCAGCCTTTTCCAAGAGACCCAATACTTC
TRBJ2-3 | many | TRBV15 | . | CATSILSGPSVDTQYF | TGTGCCACCAGCATCCTTAGCGGACCTTCCGTAGATACGCAGTATTTT
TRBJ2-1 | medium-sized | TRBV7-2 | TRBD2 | CASSSPGTSGQYNEQFF | TGTGCCAGCAGCTCCCCCGGGACTAGCGGACAGTACAATGAGCAGTTCTTC
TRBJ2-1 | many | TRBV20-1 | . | CSARGISGPHNEQFF | TGCAGTGCTAGGGGGATTAGCGGACCCCACAATGAGCAGTTCTTC
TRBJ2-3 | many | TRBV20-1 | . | CSALEGPSTDTQYF | TGCAGTGCTCTGGAGGGCCCTAGCACAGATACGCAGTATTTT
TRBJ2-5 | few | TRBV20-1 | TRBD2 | CSARVSSGSVTQYF | TGCAGTGCTAGAGTTAGTAGCGGGAGCGTGACCCAGTACTTC
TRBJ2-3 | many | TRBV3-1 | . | CASSTSADTQYF | TGTGCCAGCTCAACAAGCGCGGATACGCAGTATTTT
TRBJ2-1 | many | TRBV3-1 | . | CASSQGGHEQFF | TGTGCCAGCAGCCAAGGAGGGCATGAGCAGTTCTTC
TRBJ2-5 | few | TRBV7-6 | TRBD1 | CASSLMGQLQGTQYF | TGTGCCAGCAGCTTGATGGGACAGCTCCAAGGGACCCAGTACTTC
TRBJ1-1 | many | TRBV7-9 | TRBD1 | CASSLTGAMNTEAFF | TGTGCCAGCAGTCTGACAGGGGCCATGAACACTGAAGCTTTCTTT
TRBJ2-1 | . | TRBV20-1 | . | CSATDPGRGADDEKFF | TGCAGTGCTACAGACCCGGGGCGGGGAGCTGACGATGAGAAGTTCTTC
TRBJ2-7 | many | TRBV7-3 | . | CASSPTPGYEQYF | TGTGCCAGCAGTCCAACCCCCGGGTACGAGCAGTACTTC
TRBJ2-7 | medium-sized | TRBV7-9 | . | CASSPIAKTYEQYF | TGTGCCAGCAGCCCCATAGCAAAAACCTACGAGCAGTACTTC
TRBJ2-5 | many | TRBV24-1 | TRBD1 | CATSDDRGGETQYF | TGTGCCACCAGTGACGACAGGGGAGGAGAGACCCAGTACTTC
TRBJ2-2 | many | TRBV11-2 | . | CASSPSWWDGELFF | TGTGCCAGCAGCCCTAGTTGGTGGGACGGGGAGCTGTTTTTT
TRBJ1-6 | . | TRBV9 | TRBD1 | CASSVVAGGEAPF | TGTGCCAGCAGCGTAGTAGCAGGGGGCGAAGCTCCCTTT
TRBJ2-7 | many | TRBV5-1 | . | CASSSGLNYEQYF | TGCGCCAGCAGCTCGGGACTCAACTACGAGCAGTACTTC
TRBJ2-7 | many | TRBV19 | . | CASSIGLVSGEQYF | TGTGCCAGTAGTATTGGCCTCGTCTCGGGCGAGCAGTACTTC
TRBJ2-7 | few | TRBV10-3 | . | CAISPDYKKIYEQYF | TGTGCCATCAGCCCTGACTATAAAAAGATCTACGAGCAGTACTTC
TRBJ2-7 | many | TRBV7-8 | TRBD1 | CASSLVTIQGVNYEQYF | TGTGCCAGCAGCTTAGTAACTATACAGGGGGTGAACTACGAGCAGTACTTC
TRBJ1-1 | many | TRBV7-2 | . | CASSAGQNTEAFF | TGTGCCAGCAGCGCGGGACAGAACACTGAAGCTTTCTTT
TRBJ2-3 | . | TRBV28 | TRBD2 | CASSFPSGRTDTQYF | TGTGCCAGCAGTTTCCCTAGCGGGAGAACAGATACGCAGTATTTT
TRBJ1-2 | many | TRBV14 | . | CASSQLITGIAGYTF | TGTGCCAGCAGCCAATTAATTACAGGGATTGCTGGCTACACCTTC
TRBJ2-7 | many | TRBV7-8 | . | CASSRRDTSYEQYF | TGTGCCAGCAGCCGCCGGGACACGTCCTACGAGCAGTACTTC
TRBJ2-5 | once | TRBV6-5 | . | CAGSRQETETQYF | TGTGCCGGCAGTCGACAGGAAACAGAGACCCAGTACTTC
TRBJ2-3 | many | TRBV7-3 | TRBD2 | CASSLTLAEIDTQYF | TGTGCCAGCAGCTTAACACTAGCGGAGATTGATACGCAGTATTTT
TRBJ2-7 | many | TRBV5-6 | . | CASSLESGTEQYF | TGTGCCAGCAGCTTGGAATCAGGGACCGAGCAGTACTTC
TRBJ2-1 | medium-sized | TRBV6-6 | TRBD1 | CASSYSGTGMDEQFF | TGTGCCAGCAGTTACTCCGGGACAGGGATGGATGAGCAGTTCTTC
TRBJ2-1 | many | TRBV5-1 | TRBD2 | CASSLRLAGLGSYNEQFF | TGCGCCAGCAGCTTACGACTAGCGGGACTGGGCTCCTACAATGAGCAGTTCTTC
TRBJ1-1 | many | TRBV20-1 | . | CSATPGASEAFF | TGCAGTGCCACCCCGGGGGCCTCCGAAGCTTTCTTT